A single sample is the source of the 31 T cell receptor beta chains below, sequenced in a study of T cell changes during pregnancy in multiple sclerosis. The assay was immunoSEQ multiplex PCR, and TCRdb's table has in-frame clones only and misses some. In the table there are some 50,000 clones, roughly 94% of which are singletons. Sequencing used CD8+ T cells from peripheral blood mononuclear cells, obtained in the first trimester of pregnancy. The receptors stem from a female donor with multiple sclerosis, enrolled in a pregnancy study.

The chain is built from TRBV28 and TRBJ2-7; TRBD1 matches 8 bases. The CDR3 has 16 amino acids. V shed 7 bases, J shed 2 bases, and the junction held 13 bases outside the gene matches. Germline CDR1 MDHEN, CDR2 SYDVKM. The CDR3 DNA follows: TGTGCCAGCACTCCCCCTCCCAGGGGGCGCGCCTACGAGCAGTACTTC. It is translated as CASTPPPRGRAYEQYF. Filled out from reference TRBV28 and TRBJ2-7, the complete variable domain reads DVKVTQSSRYLVKRTGEKVFLECVQDMDHENMFWYRQDPGLGLRLIYFSYDVKMKEKGDIPEGYSVSREKKERFSLILESASTNQTSMYLCASTPPPRGRAYEQYFGPGTRLTVT.

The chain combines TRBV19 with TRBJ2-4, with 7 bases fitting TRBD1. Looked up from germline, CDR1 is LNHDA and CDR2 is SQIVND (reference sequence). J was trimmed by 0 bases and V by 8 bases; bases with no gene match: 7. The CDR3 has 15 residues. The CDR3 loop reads CASQEGGLAKNIQYF. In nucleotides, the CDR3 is TGTGCCAGTCAGGAAGGGGGCCTAGCCAAAAACATTCAGTACTTC.

CDR3 sequence reads: CASSIGVVNTEAFF. The DNA for the CDR3 is TGTGCCAGTAGTATCGGGGTGGTGAACACTGAAGCTTTCTTT. The rearrangement uses TRBV19 and TRBJ1-1; D unclear. The V gene's germline CDR1 is LNHDA and CDR2 SQIVND (reference sequence). V lost 3 bases, J lost 0 bases, and 8 bases lay in between. The CDR3 has 14 amino acids.

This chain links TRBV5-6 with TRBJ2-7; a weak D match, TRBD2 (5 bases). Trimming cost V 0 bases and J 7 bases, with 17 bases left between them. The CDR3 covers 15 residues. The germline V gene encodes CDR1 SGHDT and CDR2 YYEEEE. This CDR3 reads CASSLAALATREQYF. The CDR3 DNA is TGTGCCAGCAGCTTGGCAGCCCTAGCCACCCGGGAGCAGTACTTC.

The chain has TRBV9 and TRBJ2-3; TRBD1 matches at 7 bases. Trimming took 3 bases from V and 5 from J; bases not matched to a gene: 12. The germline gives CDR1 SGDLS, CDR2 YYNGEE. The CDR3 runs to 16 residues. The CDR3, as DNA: TGTGCCAGCAGCGCCTGCAAGAGACAGGGCGGAGATACGCAGTATTTT. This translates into CASSACKRQGGDTQYF.

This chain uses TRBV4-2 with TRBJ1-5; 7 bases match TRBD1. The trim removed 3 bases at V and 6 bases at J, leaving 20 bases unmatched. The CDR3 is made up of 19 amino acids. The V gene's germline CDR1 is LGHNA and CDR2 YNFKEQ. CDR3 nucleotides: TGTGCCAGCAGCCATACCCCGAGGCAACAGGGGCGAAGGATTCAGCCCCAGCATTTT. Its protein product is CASSHTPRQQGRRIQPQHF.

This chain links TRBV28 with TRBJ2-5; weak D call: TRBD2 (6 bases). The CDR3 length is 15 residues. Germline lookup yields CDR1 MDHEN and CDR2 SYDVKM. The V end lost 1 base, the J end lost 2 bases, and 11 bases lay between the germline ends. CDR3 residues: CASSLYYSGQETQYF. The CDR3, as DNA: TGTGCCAGCAGTTTATATTATAGCGGACAAGAGACCCAGTACTTC.

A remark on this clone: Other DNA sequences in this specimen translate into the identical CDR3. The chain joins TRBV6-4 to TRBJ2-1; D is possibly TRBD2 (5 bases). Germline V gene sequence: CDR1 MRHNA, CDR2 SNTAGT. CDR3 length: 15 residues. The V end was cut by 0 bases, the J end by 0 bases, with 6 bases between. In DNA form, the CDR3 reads TGTGCCAGCAGTGACTCGAGCGGCTCCTACAATGAGCAGTTCTTC. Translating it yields CASSDSSGSYNEQFF.

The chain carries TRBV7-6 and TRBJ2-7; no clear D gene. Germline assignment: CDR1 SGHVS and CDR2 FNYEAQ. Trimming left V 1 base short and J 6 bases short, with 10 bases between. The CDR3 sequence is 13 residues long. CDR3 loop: CASSLGAQTEQYF. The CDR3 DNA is TGTGCCAGCAGCTTAGGGGCCCAGACCGAGCAGTACTTC.

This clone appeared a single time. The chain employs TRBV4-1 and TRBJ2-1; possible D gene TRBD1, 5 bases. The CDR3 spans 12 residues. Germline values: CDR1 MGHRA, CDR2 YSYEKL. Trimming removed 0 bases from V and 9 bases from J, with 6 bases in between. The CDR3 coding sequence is TGCGCCAGCAGCCAAGATGACAGTGAGCAGTTCTTC. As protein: CASSQDDSEQFF.

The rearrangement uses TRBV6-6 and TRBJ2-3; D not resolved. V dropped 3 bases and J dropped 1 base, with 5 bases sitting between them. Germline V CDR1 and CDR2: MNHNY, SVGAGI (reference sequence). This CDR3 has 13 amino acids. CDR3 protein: CASSYSGTDTQYF. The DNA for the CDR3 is TGTGCCAGCAGTTATAGTGGCACAGATACGCAGTATTTT.

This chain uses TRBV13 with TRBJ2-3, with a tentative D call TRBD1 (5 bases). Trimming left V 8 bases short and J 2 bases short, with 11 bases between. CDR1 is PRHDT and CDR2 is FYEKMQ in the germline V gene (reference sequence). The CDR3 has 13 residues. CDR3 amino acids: CASQAGLTDTQYF. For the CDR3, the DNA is TGTGCCAGCCAAGCAGGGCTCACAGATACGCAGTATTTT.

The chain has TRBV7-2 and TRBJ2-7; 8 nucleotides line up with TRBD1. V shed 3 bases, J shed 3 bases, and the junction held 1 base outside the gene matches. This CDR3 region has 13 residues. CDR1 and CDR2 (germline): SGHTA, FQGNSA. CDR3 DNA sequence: TGTGCCAGCAGCTTTGGACAGGGCTACGAGCAGTACTTC. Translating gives CASSFGQGYEQYF. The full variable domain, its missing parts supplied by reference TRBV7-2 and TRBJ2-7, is GAGVSQSPSNKVTEKGKDVELRCDPISGHTALYWYRQSLGQGLEFLIYFQGNSAPDKSGLPSDRFSAERTGGSVSTLTIQRTQQEDSAVYLCASSFGQGYEQYFGPGTRLTVT.

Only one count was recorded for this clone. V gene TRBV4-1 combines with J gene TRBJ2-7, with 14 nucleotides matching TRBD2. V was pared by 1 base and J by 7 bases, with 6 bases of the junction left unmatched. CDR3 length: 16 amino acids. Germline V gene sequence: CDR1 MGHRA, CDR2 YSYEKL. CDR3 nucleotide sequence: TGCGCCAGCAGCCAAGGTACGGGACTAGCGGGAGTAGAGCAGTACTTC. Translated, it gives CASSQGTGLAGVEQYF.

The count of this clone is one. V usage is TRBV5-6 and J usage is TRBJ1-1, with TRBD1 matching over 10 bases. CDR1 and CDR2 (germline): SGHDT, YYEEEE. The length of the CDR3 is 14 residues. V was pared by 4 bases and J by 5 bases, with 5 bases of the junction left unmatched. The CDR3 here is CASSPGTGVTEAFF. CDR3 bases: TGTGCCAGCAGCCCGGGGACAGGGGTGACTGAAGCTTTCTTT.

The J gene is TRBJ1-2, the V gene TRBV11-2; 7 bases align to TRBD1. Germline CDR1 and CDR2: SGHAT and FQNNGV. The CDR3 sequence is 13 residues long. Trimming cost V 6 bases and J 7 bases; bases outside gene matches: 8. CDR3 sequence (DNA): TGTGCCAGCAGTAGGCCGGGACAGATTGGCTACACCTTC. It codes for CASSRPGQIGYTF.

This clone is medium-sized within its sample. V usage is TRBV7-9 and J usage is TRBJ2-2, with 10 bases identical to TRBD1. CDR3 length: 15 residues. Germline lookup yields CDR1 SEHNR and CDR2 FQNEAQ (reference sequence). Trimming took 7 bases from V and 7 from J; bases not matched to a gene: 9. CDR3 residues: CASIQMTGGIGELFF. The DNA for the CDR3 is TGTGCCAGCATCCAGATGACAGGGGGCATCGGGGAGCTGTTTTTT.

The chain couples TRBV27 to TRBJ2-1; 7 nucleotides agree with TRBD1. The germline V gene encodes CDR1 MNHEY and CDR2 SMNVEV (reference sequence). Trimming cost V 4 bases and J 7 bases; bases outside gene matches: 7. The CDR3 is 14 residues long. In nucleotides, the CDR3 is TGTGCCAGCAGTTCCCCGACAGGGATGAATGAGCAGTTCTTC. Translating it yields CASSSPTGMNEQFF.

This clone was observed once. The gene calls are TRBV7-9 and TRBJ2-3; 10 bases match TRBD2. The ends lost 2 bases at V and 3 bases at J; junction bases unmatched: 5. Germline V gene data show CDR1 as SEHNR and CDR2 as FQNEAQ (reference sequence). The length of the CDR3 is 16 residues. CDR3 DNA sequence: TGTGCCAGCAGCTTAAGTTCTAGCGGGAGTACAGATACGCAGTATTTT. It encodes CASSLSSSGSTDTQYF.

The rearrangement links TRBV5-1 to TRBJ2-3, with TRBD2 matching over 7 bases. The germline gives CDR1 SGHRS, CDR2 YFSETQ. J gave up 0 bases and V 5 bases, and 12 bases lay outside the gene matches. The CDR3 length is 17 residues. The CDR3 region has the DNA TGCGCCAGCAGTTTCCATATAAGTAGCGGGAGCACAGATACGCAGTATTTT. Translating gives CASSFHISSGSTDTQYF.

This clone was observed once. The CDR3 DNA reads as TGTGCCAGCAGCTTACGAAGGGGATACGATGAGCAGTTCTTC. This gives the protein CASSLRRGYDEQFF. The chain carries TRBV7-2 and TRBJ2-1; D may be TRBD1 (5 bases). The CDR3 sequence is 14 residues long. Germline V gene sequence: CDR1 SGHTA, CDR2 FQGNSA. Trimming took off 2 bases at V and 8 bases at J, with 13 bases between the two ends.

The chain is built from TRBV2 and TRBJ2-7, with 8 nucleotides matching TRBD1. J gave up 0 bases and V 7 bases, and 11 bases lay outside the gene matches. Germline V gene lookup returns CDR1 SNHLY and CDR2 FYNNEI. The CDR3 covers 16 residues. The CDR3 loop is CASIMEQGGSSYEQYF. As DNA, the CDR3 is TGTGCCAGCATTATGGAACAGGGGGGAAGCTCCTACGAGCAGTACTTC.

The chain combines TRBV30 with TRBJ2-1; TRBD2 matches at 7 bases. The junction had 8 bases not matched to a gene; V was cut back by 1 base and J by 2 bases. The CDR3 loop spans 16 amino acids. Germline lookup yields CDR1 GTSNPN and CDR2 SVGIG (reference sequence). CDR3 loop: CAWSALAGETYNEQFF. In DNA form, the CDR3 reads TGTGCCTGGAGTGCTTTAGCGGGTGAGACCTACAATGAGCAGTTCTTC.

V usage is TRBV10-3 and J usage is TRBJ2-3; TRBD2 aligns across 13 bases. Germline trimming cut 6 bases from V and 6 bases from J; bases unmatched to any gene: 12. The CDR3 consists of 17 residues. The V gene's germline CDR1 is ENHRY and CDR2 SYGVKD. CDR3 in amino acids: CAISHLGTSGMLDTQYF. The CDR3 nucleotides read TGTGCCATCAGCCATTTGGGGACTAGCGGGATGTTGGATACGCAGTATTTT.

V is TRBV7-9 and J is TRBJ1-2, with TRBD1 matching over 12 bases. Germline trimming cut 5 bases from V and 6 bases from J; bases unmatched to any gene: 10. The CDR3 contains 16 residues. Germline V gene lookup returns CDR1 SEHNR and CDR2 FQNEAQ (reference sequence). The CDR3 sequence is CASSPQTGTGGDGYTF. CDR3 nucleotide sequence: TGTGCCAGCAGCCCTCAAACCGGGACAGGGGGCGATGGCTACACCTTC.

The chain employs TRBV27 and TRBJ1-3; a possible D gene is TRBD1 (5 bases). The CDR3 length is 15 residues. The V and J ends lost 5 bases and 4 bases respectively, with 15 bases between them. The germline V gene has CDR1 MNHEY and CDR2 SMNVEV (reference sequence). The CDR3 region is CASSGGGTWGNTIYF. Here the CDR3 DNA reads TGTGCCAGCAGTGGGGGGGGAACTTGGGGAAACACCATATATTTT.

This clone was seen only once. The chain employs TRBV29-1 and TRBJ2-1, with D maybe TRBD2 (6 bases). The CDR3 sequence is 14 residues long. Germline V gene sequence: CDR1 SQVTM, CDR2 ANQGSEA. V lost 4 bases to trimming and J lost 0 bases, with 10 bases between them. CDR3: CSVVGGSSYNEQFF. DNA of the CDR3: TGCAGCGTTGTTGGGGGGAGCTCCTACAATGAGCAGTTCTTC.

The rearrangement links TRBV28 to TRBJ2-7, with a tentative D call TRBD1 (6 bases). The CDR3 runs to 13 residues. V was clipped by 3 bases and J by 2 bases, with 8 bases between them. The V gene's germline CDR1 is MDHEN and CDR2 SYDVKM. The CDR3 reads CASSFQGPYEQYF. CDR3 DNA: TGTGCCAGCAGTTTCCAGGGGCCCTACGAGCAGTACTTC.

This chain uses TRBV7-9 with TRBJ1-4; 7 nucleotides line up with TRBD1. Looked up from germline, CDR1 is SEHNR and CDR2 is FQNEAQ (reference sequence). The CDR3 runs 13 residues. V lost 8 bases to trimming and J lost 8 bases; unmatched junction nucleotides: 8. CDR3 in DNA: TGTGCCAGCTCGCGACAGGGAGGCGAAAAACTGTTTTTT. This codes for CASSRQGGEKLFF.

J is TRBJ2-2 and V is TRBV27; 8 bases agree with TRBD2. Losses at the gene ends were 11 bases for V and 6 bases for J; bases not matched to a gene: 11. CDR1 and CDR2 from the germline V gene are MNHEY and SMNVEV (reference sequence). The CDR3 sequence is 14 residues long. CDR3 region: CAARRGDLAGELFF. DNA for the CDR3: TGTGCCGCCCGGCGGGGGGATCTCGCCGGGGAGCTGTTTTTT.

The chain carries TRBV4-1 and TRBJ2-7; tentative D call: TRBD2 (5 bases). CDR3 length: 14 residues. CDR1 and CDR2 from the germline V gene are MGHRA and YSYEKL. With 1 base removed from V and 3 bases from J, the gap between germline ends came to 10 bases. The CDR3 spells CASSQGSSGYEQYF. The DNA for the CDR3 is TGCGCCAGCAGCCAAGGGTCAAGCGGCTACGAGCAGTACTTC.